The present entry profiles one T cell receptor (beta chain) with its context. Its antigen is undetermined. The data stem from a study of PD-1 blockade in classical Hodgkin lymphoma. In the study overall: The study gave patients nivolumab 3 mg/kg intravenously every 2 weeks.

Unmatched junction bases numbered 4, after V lost 3 bases and J lost 4 bases. This CDR3 is 14 amino acids long. In germline, CDR1 is LNHDA, CDR2 SQIVND (reference sequence). With no exception, relapse followed autologous stem cell transplantation in all patients, and brentuximab vedotin exposure varied. Patients had relapsed/refractory classical Hodgkin lymphoma with complete response, partial response or progressive disease as best response. This table comes from immunoSEQ multiplex PCR, and its TCRdb copy is limited to in-frame clones, with some not included. The top ten clones hold over 2.5% of a sample with some 90,000 clones, 85% to 95% of them seen once. Study outcomes and limitations: For complete responders, baseline diversity was comparable to that of newly diagnosed patients.

This chain joins TRBV19 and TRBJ1-1; 8 nucleotides agree with TRBD1. This receptor was identified in a human donor with classical Hodgkin lymphoma. Sequencing used peripheral blood mononuclear cells (PBMCs), obtained before the second cycle of nivolumab. The CDR3 region has the DNA TGTGCCAGTAGTATCCCAGGGGGCCTCACTGAAGCTTTCTTT. Protein: CASSIPGGLTEAFF. The full variable domain, its missing parts supplied by reference TRBV19 and TRBJ1-1, is DGGITQSPKYLFRKEGQNVTLSCEQNLNHDAMYWYRQDPGQGLRLIYYSQIVNDFQKGDIAEGYSVSREKKESFPLTVTSAQKNPTAFYLCASSIPGGLTEAFFGQGTRLTVV.